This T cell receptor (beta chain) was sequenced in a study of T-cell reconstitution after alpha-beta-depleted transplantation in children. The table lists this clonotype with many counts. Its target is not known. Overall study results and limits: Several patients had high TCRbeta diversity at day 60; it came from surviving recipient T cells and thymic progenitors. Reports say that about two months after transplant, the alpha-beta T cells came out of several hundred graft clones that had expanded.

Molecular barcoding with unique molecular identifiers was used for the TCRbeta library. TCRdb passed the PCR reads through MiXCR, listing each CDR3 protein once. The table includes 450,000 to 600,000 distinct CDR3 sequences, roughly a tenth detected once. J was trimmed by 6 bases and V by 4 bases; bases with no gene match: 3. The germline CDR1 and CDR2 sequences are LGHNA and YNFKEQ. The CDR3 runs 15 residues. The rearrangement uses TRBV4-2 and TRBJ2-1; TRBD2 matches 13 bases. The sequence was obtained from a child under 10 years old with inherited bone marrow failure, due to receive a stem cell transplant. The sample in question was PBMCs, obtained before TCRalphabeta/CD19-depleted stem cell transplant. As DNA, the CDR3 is TGTGCCAGCAGCCCCGGACTAGCGGGAGCCAATGAGCAGTTCTTC. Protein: CASSPGLAGANEQFF.